In this sample, the clone carrying this T cell receptor beta chain turned up a few times. The CDR3 is 16 residues long. Germline V gene data show CDR1 as KGHSH and CDR2 as LQKENI. V was pared by 3 bases and J by 1 base, with 3 bases of the junction left unmatched. Under the authors' procedure: Amplification of reference gene primers was used by the study to estimate nucleated cell counts. Sequenced by immunoSEQ multiplex PCR; TCRdb stores in-frame clones only, minus some. V, J and clone size were drawn from that table, and D and trimming were deduced from the DNA. The sample lists over 150,000 clones; about 80% were seen once. The data were obtained in a study of blood T cell repertoires in COVID-19. Overall study context: The samples span acute and convalescent COVID-19 from the United States, Italy and Spain.

Input material: peripheral blood. This clonotype was sampled from a woman aged 60-70 years with acute or convalescent COVID-19. The rearrangement links TRBV18 to TRBJ1-1; 12 nucleotides line up with TRBD1. CDR3 region: CASSPGTGGGNTEAFF. CDR3 DNA: TGTGCCAGCTCACCCGGGACAGGGGGCGGGAACACTGAAGCTTTCTTT.